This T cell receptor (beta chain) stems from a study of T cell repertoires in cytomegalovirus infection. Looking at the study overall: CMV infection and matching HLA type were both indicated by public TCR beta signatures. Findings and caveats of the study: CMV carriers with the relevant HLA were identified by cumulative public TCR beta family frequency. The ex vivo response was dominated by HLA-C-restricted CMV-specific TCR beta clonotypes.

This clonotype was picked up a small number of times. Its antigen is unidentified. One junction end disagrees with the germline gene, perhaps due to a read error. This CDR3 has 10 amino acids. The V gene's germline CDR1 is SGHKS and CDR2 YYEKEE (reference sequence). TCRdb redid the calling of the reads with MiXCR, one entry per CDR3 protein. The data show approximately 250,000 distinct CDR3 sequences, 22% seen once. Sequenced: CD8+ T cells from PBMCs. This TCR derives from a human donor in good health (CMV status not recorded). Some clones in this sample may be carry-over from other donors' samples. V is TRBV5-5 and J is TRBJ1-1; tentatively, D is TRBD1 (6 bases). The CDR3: CASSLAGTIF. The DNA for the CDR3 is TGTGCCAGCAGCTTGGCCGGGACAATCTTT.